This is a list of T cell receptor beta chains from one sample in a study of response to subunit inactivated influenza vaccine. From the RT-PCR reads, TCRdb called clonotypes with MiXCR, one entry per CDR3 protein. The sample includes hundreds of thousands of distinct CDR3 sequences, about 18% seen only once; the top ten take approximately 10%. The source was PBMCs from blood, collected less than 6 days after vaccination. The receptors derive from a man aged 50-60 years who received an inactivated influenza vaccine. The CDR3 runs from the conserved cysteine through the conserved F or W. D genes are given only for firm matches. Some rows have no size entry. The others give once, few or many, or a class for an expanded clone.

TRBV28,many,.,TRBJ2-7,CASSSGRRQYF,TGTGCCAGCAGTTCAGGACGTAGGCAGTACTTC
TRBV5-1,.,.,TRBJ2-3,CASSPPRGAADTQYF,TGCGCCAGCAGCCCCCCCCGGGGGGCCGCAGATACGCAGTATTTT
TRBV7-2,many,TRBD2,TRBJ2-7,CASSLSAGVGEQYF,TGTGCCAGCAGCTTATCGGCGGGAGTGGGCGAGCAGTACTTC
TRBV20-1,.,.,TRBJ2-1,CSAGRDHNEQFF,TGCAGTGCTGGCCGTGACCACAATGAGCAGTTCTTC
TRBV12-3/TRBV12-4,few,.,TRBJ2-7,CASSFSPGAYYEQYF,TGTGCCAGCAGTTTTTCCCCCGGGGCGTACTACGAGCAGTACTTC
TRBV12-3/TRBV12-4,.,.,TRBJ2-7,CASSGGATYEQYF,TGTGCCAGCAGTGGGGGAGCAACCTACGAGCAGTACTTC
TRBV20-1,many,TRBD1,TRBJ2-7,CSARDSRTGVYEQYF,TGCAGTGCTAGAGATTCCCGGACAGGGGTTTACGAGCAGTACTTC
TRBV25-1,once,.,TRBJ1-5,CASSESGDNHPQHF,TGTGCCAGCAGTGAATCGGGGGACAATCATCCCCAGCATTTT
TRBV24-1,.,TRBD2,TRBJ2-7,CATTPGTSAYEQYF,TGTGCCACCACCCCAGGGACTAGCGCATACGAGCAGTACTTC
TRBV6-1,.,.,TRBJ1-5,CASSRTIKPRLSSNQPQHF,TGTGCCAGCAGCCGAACAATTAAACCGAGACTGAGTAGCAATCAGCCCCAGCATTTT
TRBV4-2,.,.,TRBJ2-3,CASSQLVFGASTDTQYF,TGCGCCAGCAGCCAACTAGTCTTTGGCGCTAGCACAGATACGCAGTATTTT
TRBV20-1,few,TRBD1,TRBJ1-1,CSAREGTGNTEAFF,TGCAGTGCTAGGGAGGGGACAGGGAACACTGAAGCTTTCTTT
TRBV5-1,.,TRBD1,TRBJ1-2,CASTAGTGINYGYTF,TGCGCCAGCACCGCCGGGACAGGGATTAACTATGGCTACACCTTC
TRBV4-1,.,.,TRBJ2-4,CASSQGRIWGLAKNIQYF,TGCGCCAGCAGCCAAGGCCGGATTTGGGGGTTAGCCAAAAACATTCAGTACTTC
TRBV6-5,few,.,TRBJ1-2,CASGQFYGYTF,TGTGCCAGCGGACAATTCTATGGCTACACCTTC
TRBV20-1,.,.,TRBJ2-3,CSANPSGGDTQYF,TGCAGTGCTAATCCGTCAGGGGGGGATACGCAGTATTTT
TRBV11-2,.,.,TRBJ2-7,CASSSPGNYYEQYF,TGTGCCAGCAGTAGCCCCGGGAATTACTACGAGCAGTACTTC
TRBV4-3,.,TRBD1,TRBJ2-7,CASSQDLQGAYEQYF,TGCGCCAGCAGCCAAGATCTCCAGGGGGCCTACGAGCAGTACTTC
TRBV29-1,few,.,TRBJ1-1,CSVDTSGFGTEAFF,TGCAGCGTTGACACCTCGGGCTTCGGAACTGAAGCTTTCTTT
TRBV6-2/TRBV6-3,few,.,TRBJ2-7,CASSYPLRTVNF,TGTGCCAGCAGTTACCCACTTCGGACCGTTAACTTC
TRBV28,.,TRBD1,TRBJ2-7,CASTTYRGHEQYF,TGTGCCAGCACGACCTACAGGGGCCACGAGCAGTACTTC
TRBV10-2,few,.,TRBJ2-1,CASSEVRVNEQFF,TGCGCCAGCAGTGAGGTTAGGGTAAATGAGCAGTTCTTC
TRBV2,few,.,TRBJ2-1,CASRERPSSYNEQFF,TGTGCCAGCAGGGAGCGCCCAAGTTCCTACAATGAGCAGTTCTTC
TRBV4-2,.,.,TRBJ2-3,CASSQDTPAGTDTQYF,TGTGCCAGCAGCCAAGATACCCCCGCCGGCACAGATACGCAGTATTTT
TRBV5-1,few,.,TRBJ2-7,CASSLMGSSYEQYF,TGCGCCAGCAGCTTAATGGGGAGCTCCTACGAGCAGTACTTC
TRBV5-6,many,.,TRBJ1-1,CASSLGHRNTEAFF,TGTGCCAGCAGCTTGGGTCACAGGAACACTGAAGCTTTCTTT
TRBV4-3,few,.,TRBJ2-7,CASSQDRTGGLLAQYF,TGCGCCAGCAGCCAAGATAGAACGGGCGGACTTCTCGCGCAGTACTTC
TRBV20-1,.,.,TRBJ2-7,CSANIDSSRRFNEQYF,TGCAGTGCTAACATTGATTCCTCACGACGATTTAACGAGCAGTACTTC
TRBV11-2,.,.,TRBJ2-7,CASSFMQSYEQYF,TGTGCCAGCAGCTTTATGCAGTCCTACGAGCAGTACTTC
TRBV7-8,.,TRBD2,TRBJ2-2,CASSPRGTSGTGELFF,TGTGCCAGCAGCCCCCGGGGGACTAGCGGCACCGGGGAGCTGTTTTTT
TRBV7-2,.,.,TRBJ2-1,CASSYGQFYEQFF,TGTGCCAGCAGCTACGGACAGTTCTATGAGCAGTTCTTC
TRBV10-3,many,TRBD2,TRBJ2-1,CAISEDAGVNEQFF,TGTGCCATCAGTGAAGACGCGGGAGTCAATGAGCAGTTCTTC
TRBV5-1,.,.,TRBJ2-5,CASSLAEPPATQYF,TGCGCCAGCAGCTTGGCCGAGCCCCCAGCGACCCAGTACTTC